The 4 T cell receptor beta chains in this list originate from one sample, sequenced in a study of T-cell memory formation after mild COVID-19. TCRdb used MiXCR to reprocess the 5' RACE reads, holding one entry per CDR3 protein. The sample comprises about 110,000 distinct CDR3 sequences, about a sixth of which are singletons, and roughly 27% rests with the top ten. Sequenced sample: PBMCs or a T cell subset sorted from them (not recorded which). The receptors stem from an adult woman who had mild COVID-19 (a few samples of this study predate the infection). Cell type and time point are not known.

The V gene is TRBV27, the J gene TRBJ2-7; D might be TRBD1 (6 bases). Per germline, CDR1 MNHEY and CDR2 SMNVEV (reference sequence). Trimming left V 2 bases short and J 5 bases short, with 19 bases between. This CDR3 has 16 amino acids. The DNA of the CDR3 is TGTGCCAGCAGTTTACTCTTGGGCAGGGGCCTAGACGAGCAGTACTTC. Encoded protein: CASSLLLGRGLDEQYF.

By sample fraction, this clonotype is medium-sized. CDR3 DNA sequence: TGTGCCAGCGCATTGAGGACAGGGGGCAATGAGCAGTTCTTC. Translated: CASALRTGGNEQFF. The V gene is TRBV6-5, the J gene TRBJ2-1; TRBD1 matches at 10 bases. V was pared by 8 bases and J by 6 bases, with 7 bases of the junction left unmatched. The CDR3 spans 14 residues. Germline CDR1 and CDR2: MNHEY and SVGAGI.

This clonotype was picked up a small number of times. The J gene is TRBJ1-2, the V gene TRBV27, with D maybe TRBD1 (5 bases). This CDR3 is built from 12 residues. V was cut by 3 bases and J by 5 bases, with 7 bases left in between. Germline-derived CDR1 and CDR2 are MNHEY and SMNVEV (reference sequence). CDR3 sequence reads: CASSFGGYGYTF. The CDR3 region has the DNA TGTGCCAGCAGTTTTGGGGGATATGGCTACACCTTC.

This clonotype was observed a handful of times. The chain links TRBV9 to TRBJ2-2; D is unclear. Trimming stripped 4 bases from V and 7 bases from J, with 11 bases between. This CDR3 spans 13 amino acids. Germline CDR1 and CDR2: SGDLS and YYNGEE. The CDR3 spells CASSSTLFGELFF. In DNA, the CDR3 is TGTGCCAGCAGCTCTACTCTCTTCGGGGAGCTGTTTTTT.